This record looks at one T cell receptor beta chain sequence and its context. Its antigen is not identified. No conserved phenylalanine or tryptophan ends this CDR3, so it is likely a read error. The entry originates in a study of tumor-infiltrating lymphocytes in primary liver carcinoma. Turning to the study itself: Tumors were staged T1-T3 N0M0 and measured about 4 to 11 cm across.

CDR3 length: 13 residues. CDR1 and CDR2 from the germline V gene are SQVTM and ANQGSEA. The junction had 8 bases not matched to a gene; V was cut back by 8 bases and J by 7 bases. Study-level points and caveats: The difference in top-250-clone fraction between tumors and blood was significant, favoring tumors (p = 0.039). Overlap between tumor regions exceeded overlap of tumor with adjacent tissue or blood.

From 20-30 mg of unsorted bulk tissue, DNA and RNA were co-extracted together. With a constant-region primer, TCR beta cDNA was made from roughly 500 ng of total RNA. ARM-PCR was slightly modified, and three nested multiplex PCR rounds with it gave rise to the TCR beta libraries. It was with TRBV1-TRBV30 forward primers and a C-beta reverse primer that the first two PCR rounds were run, at roughly 10 cycles each. TCRdb reanalysed the multiplex PCR reads using MiXCR and keeps one entry per CDR3 protein. The sample has 90,000 to 150,000 distinct CDR3 sequences; roughly 75% are singletons. Sequenced material: tumor-adjacent normal liver tissue. The rearrangement links TRBV29-1 to TRBJ1-6, with 7 bases identical to TRBD1. This receptor was taken from a woman aged 55-70 years with primary liver carcinoma and hepatitis B virus infection. This chain's CDR3 is CSFGDRANSPLHL. In DNA, the CDR3 is TGCAGCTTTGGCGACAGGGCAAATTCACCCCTCCACTTA.